The rows below give T cell receptor beta chains drawn from one sample of a study of CD8 T cells in ankylosing spondylitis. Each CDR3 protein is one row after TCRdb ran MiXCR on the 5' RACE reads. The sample holds 100,000 or so distinct CDR3 sequences; around 24% are singletons and the top ten take approximately 13%. Sequencing was carried out using synovial fluid, either unsorted or a sorted T cell fraction (not recorded which). The source of these receptors is a male donor with ankylosing spondylitis. CDR3s include the opening cysteine and the closing phenylalanine or tryptophan. The D gene is left open where the match is weak. The size of a clone is reported for some rows only, either as once, few or many, or as a class for expanded clones.

>TRBJ2-1|TRBV14|TRBD2|-
TGTGCCAGCAGCCACTGGGCTAGCGGGAGCTCCTACAATGAGCAGTTCTTC
CASSHWASGSSYNEQFF
>TRBJ1-2|TRBV6-1|TRBD1|few
TGTGCCAGCAGCGAAAGAGCCGGGACAGAGGGCTATGGCTACACCTTC
CASSERAGTEGYGYTF
>TRBJ1-1|TRBV18|-|-
TGTGCCAGCTCACCGGACAGACCACACACTGAAGCTTTCTTT
CASSPDRPHTEAFF
>TRBJ2-3|TRBV3-1|TRBD2|few
TGTGCCAGCAGCCAAGGTACGGGGGGAGATACGCAGTATTTT
CASSQGTGGDTQYF
>TRBJ2-1|TRBV10-2|-|-
TGCGCCAGCAGTGGACTGATCTACAATGAGCAGTTCTTC
CASSGLIYNEQFF
>TRBJ1-1|TRBV5-1|-|few
TGCGCCAGCAAAACAACTCCGAACACTGAAGCTTTCTTT
CASKTTPNTEAFF
>TRBJ1-3|TRBV7-2|TRBD1|few
TGTGCCAGCAGCGGGGGACAGGGGATCAGCGGTGGAAACACCATATATTTT
CASSGGQGISGGNTIYF
>TRBJ2-2|TRBV20-1|-|-
TGCAGTGTAGAGGGATGGACCGGGGAGCTGTTTTTT
CSVEGWTGELFF
>TRBJ2-1|TRBV3-1|-|-
TGTGCCAGCAGCCCACGGCGCGGCTCCTACAATGAGCAGTTCTTC
CASSPRRGSYNEQFF
>TRBJ2-3|TRBV5-1|TRBD2|-
TGCGCCAGCACGACTAGCGGGTACACAGATACGCAGTATTTT
CASTTSGYTDTQYF
>TRBJ2-1|TRBV20-1|-|many
TGCAGTGCTAGATCTCTCATAAAGGGGCTCAATGAGCAGTTCTTC
CSARSLIKGLNEQFF
>TRBJ2-5|TRBV20-1|-|-
TGCAGTGCTAGAGATATCACTGTCCAAGAGACCCAGTACTTC
CSARDITVQETQYF
>TRBJ2-1|TRBV2|TRBD2|few
TGTGCCAGCAGGCGGGCTAGCGGGACGGATGAGCAGTTCTTC
CASRRASGTDEQFF
>TRBJ2-7|TRBV6-1|-|-
TGTGCCAGCAACCCAGCCGGGACCCGTGCCTACGAGCAGTACTTC
CASNPAGTRAYEQYF
>TRBJ1-4|TRBV28|-|-
TGTGCCAGCAGTTCCCCCCTACAGGGACTAGATGAAAAACTGTTTTTT
CASSSPLQGLDEKLFF
>TRBJ1-4|TRBV3-1|-|few
TGTGCCAGCAGCCCCCCCATTTGGTCGCCGTCAAAGGGATCTAATGAAAAACTGTTTTTT
CASSPPIWSPSKGSNEKLFF
>TRBJ2-4|TRBV28|TRBD1|-
TGTGCCAGCCGCCGGGACAGCGGAAACATTCAGTACTTC
CASRRDSGNIQYF
>TRBJ2-1|TRBV30|TRBD1|few
TGTGCCTGGAGCGTCGACAGGGGAATTGTCAATGAGCAGTTCTTC
CAWSVDRGIVNEQFF
>TRBJ2-1|TRBV4-2|-|-
TGTGCCAGCAGCCAAGAATCGTTTTCCTACAATGAGCAGTTCTTC
CASSQESFSYNEQFF
>TRBJ2-7|TRBV13|-|-
TGTGCCAGCAGCTTAAACCTTTTCTACGAGCAGTACTTC
CASSLNLFYEQYF
>TRBJ1-1|TRBV20-1|-|many
TGCAGTGCTATACCGACCTTGGACACTGAAGCTTTCTTT
CSAIPTLDTEAFF
>TRBJ2-1|TRBV21-1|-|few
TGTGCCAGCAGTATTGGGGGAGGGAGGACCTACAATGAGCAGTTCTTC
CASSIGGGRTYNEQFF
>TRBJ2-1|TRBV6-5|-|-
TGTGCCAGCAGTTACTACCCCGCGGCGGATGAGCAGTTCTTC
CASSYYPAADEQFF
>TRBJ2-2|TRBV30|TRBD2|-
TGTGCCTGGAGCCTAAGCGGGGTAAACACCGGGGAGCTGTTTTTT
CAWSLSGVNTGELFF
>TRBJ1-1|TRBV2|-|once
TGTGCCAGCAGTGAGGCGGCCCGAGTGGGGACTGAAGCTTTCTTT
CASSEAARVGTEAFF
>TRBJ2-3|TRBV20-1|-|-
TGCAGTGCTAGAGATCCGTGGATTAGCACAGATACGCAGTATTTT
CSARDPWISTDTQYF
>TRBJ2-1|TRBV20-1|TRBD2|-
TGCAGTGCTAGAGGAGCGGGGGCAAGCTCCTACAATGAGCAGTTCTTC
CSARGAGASSYNEQFF
>TRBJ2-1|TRBV20-1|TRBD2|-
TGCAGTGCTCTTCGGACTAGCGGGCCCTCCTACAATGAGCAGTTCTTC
CSALRTSGPSYNEQFF
>TRBJ1-6|TRBV7-2|TRBD1|-
TGTGCCAGCAGCTTAGCCGGACAGGGGTTCTCCTATAATTCACCCCTCCACTTT
CASSLAGQGFSYNSPLHF
>TRBJ2-7|TRBV10-2|-|few
TGCGCCAGCAGTGAGTCGGTGCTCAGGGCCTACGAGCAGTACTTC
CASSESVLRAYEQYF
>TRBJ2-1|TRBV2|TRBD1|-
TGTGCCAGCATGGCCGGGACAGCCTCCTACAATGAGCAGTTCTTC
CASMAGTASYNEQFF
>TRBJ1-1|TRBV30|-|-
TGTGCCTGGATAAGGTCAAGCACTGAAGCTTTCTTT
CAWIRSSTEAFF
>TRBJ1-2|TRBV29-1|TRBD1|-
TGCAGCGTTGACCCTGAAGGGGGCGGCTATGGCTACACCTTC
CSVDPEGGGYGYTF
>TRBJ1-1|TRBV29-1|TRBD1|once
TGCAGCGTTGACCGTGACAGGGTACGGGGTGAAGCTTTCTTT
CSVDRDRVRGEAFF
>TRBJ2-7|TRBV7-2|-|-
TGTGCCAGCAGCCTTGTGGCGGGCTCACCCTACGAGCAGTACTTC
CASSLVAGSPYEQYF
>TRBJ1-5|TRBV5-1|TRBD1|few
TGCGCCAGCAGCGTTGGCCAGGGGGGTCAGCCCCAGCATTTT
CASSVGQGGQPQHF
>TRBJ2-1|TRBV2|TRBD1|-
TGTGCCAGCAACCGGGACAGGGACAATGAGCAGTTCTTC
CASNRDRDNEQFF
>TRBJ2-7|TRBV20-1|TRBD2|-
TGCAGTGCCCCGGGACTAGCTCTTCTCGAGCAGTACTTC
CSAPGLALLEQYF
>TRBJ2-1|TRBV12-3/TRBV12-4|-|-
TGTGCCAGCACCGCCGCTGGGCCCCGGGTGCAGTTCTTC
CASTAAGPRVQFF
>TRBJ1-5|TRBV28|-|-
TGTGCCAGCGGACTTGTCAATCAGCCCCAGCATTTT
CASGLVNQPQHF
>TRBJ1-5|TRBV2|-|many
TGTGCCAGCAGTGAAGGGGGCGGAGGTCAGCCCCAGCATTTT
CASSEGGGGQPQHF
>TRBJ2-1|TRBV18|TRBD1|-
TGTGCCAGCTCACCTGGAGCAGGGGGCATTTACAATGAGCAGTTCTTC
CASSPGAGGIYNEQFF
>TRBJ2-3|TRBV20-1|-|-
TGCAGTGCAAACGGACCAGTGTTCACAGATACGCAGTATTTT
CSANGPVFTDTQYF
>TRBJ1-1|TRBV3-1|TRBD1|few
TGTGCCAGCAGCCAGGGACAGGGGTGGGGCACTGAAGCTTTCTTT
CASSQGQGWGTEAFF
>TRBJ2-2|TRBV24-1|-|once
-
CATSDSVLNTGELFFF
>TRBJ2-5|TRBV12-3/TRBV12-4|TRBD1|-
TGTGCCAGCAGTTTCTATGGACAGGGAGAGACCCAGTACTTC
CASSFYGQGETQYF